A single sample is the source of the 23 T cell receptor beta chains below, sequenced in a study of T-cell memory formation after mild COVID-19. TCRdb reprocessed the 5' RACE reads via MiXCR and lists one record per CDR3 protein. The repertoire holds around 340,000 distinct CDR3 sequences, with around 21% as singletons. Sequenced input: PBMCs or a T cell subset sorted from them (not recorded which). All receptors come from an adult woman who had mild COVID-19 (a few samples of this study predate the infection). Cell type and time point are not known.

The chain carries TRBV11-2 and TRBJ2-5; D is perhaps TRBD2 (7 bases). V shed 1 base and J shed 5 bases, with 20 bases lying between them. Germline V gene data show CDR1 as SGHAT and CDR2 as FQNNGV. CDR3 length: 17 residues. The CDR3 reads CASSLGGGAGFWETQYF. Written as DNA, the CDR3 is TGTGCCAGCAGCTTAGGAGGGGGGGCTGGCTTTTGGGAGACCCAGTACTTC.

This chain uses TRBV29-1 with TRBJ1-1; 8 nucleotides align to TRBD1. There are 11 residues in the CDR3. The germline CDR1 and CDR2 sequences are SQVTM and ANQGSEA. V lost 6 bases, J lost 8 bases, and 5 bases stayed unmatched. The CDR3 region is CSVQGAREAFF. In DNA form, the CDR3 reads TGCAGCGTCCAGGGGGCGAGGGAAGCTTTCTTT. The complete variable domain, with remaining parts taken from reference TRBV29-1 and TRBJ1-1, reads SAVISQKPSRDICQRGTSLTIQCQVDSQVTMMFWYRQQPGQSLTLIATANQGSEATYESGFVIDKFPISRPNLTFSTLTVSNMSPEDSSIYLCSVQGAREAFFGQGTRLTVV.

In this sample, this clonotype turned up a few times. The chain has TRBV7-8 and TRBJ2-1; 8 nucleotides align to TRBD2. Germline trimming cut 5 bases from V and 13 bases from J; bases unmatched to any gene: 10. Per germline, CDR1 SGHVS and CDR2 FQNEAQ. CDR3 length: 13 amino acids. The CDR3, as DNA: TGTGCCAGCAGCGTCGGACTAGCTGGGGGCCAGTTCTTC. This sequence encodes CASSVGLAGGQFF.

This clonotype has more than one count but fewer than ten. The chain joins TRBV27 to TRBJ2-1; possibly TRBD1 for D (5 bases). CDR1 is MNHEY, CDR2 SMNVEV, per germline (reference sequence). With 5 bases removed from V and 10 bases from J, the gap between germline ends came to 15 bases. The CDR3 runs to 13 residues. The chain's CDR3 is CASSAANRYEQFF. The CDR3 bases are TGTGCCAGCAGTGCAGCAAACAGGTACGAGCAGTTCTTC.

This clonotype was counted only a few times. The chain joins TRBV4-1 to TRBJ1-4; D is possibly TRBD1 (5 bases). The CDR3 is made up of 17 amino acids. Germline assignment: CDR1 MGHRA and CDR2 YSYEKL. The germline V and J ends were trimmed by 0 bases and 8 bases, with 19 bases remaining between them. This CDR3 is CASSQDIVGDTQEKLFF. The DNA for the CDR3 is TGCGCCAGCAGCCAAGATATTGTAGGGGATACGCAAGAAAAACTGTTTTTT.

This clonotype has more than one count but fewer than ten. This sequence joins TRBV5-6 and TRBJ2-7, with D maybe TRBD1 (5 bases). V was clipped by 2 bases and J by 3 bases, with 9 bases between them. In germline, CDR1 is SGHDT, CDR2 YYEEEE. This CDR3 is built from 13 residues. The CDR3 spells CASSFVQDYEQYF. In DNA, the CDR3 is TGTGCCAGCAGCTTCGTACAGGACTACGAGCAGTACTTC.

V gene TRBV9 combines with J gene TRBJ2-5; perhaps TRBD1 as D (6 bases). CDR1 is SGDLS and CDR2 is YYNGEE in the germline V gene. The CDR3 runs 15 residues. V shed 0 bases and J shed 2 bases, with 11 bases lying between them. This CDR3 is CASSVETGSQETQYF. In DNA form, the CDR3 reads TGTGCCAGCAGCGTAGAGACAGGCTCACAAGAGACCCAGTACTTC. The complete variable domain, with remaining parts taken from reference TRBV9 and TRBJ2-5, reads DSGVTQTPKHLITATGQRVTLRCSPRSGDLSVYWYQQSLDQGLQFLIQYYNGEERAKGNILERFSAQQFPDLHSELNLSSLELGDSALYFCASSVETGSQETQYFGPGTRLLVL.

This chain uses TRBV12-3 or TRBV12-4 with TRBJ2-3; the D gene could be TRBD1 or TRBD2 (6 bases each). The CDR3 sequence is 15 residues long. V was clipped by 2 bases and J by 5 bases, with 14 bases between them. CDR3 in amino acids: CASSLLARGGDTQYF. The CDR3 bases are TGTGCCAGCAGTTTACTGGCCAGGGGAGGAGATACGCAGTATTTT.

This chain connects TRBV6-5 to TRBJ1-2; TRBD1 aligns across 8 bases. CDR3 length: 15 amino acids. Germline V lookup: CDR1 MNHEY, CDR2 SVGAGI. The J segment lost 5 bases and the V segment lost 2 bases, leaving 7 bases of the junction unmatched. CDR3 sequence (DNA): TGTGCCAGCAGTTACACCCAGGGGGCAGAATATGGCTACACCTTC. This encodes CASSYTQGAEYGYTF.

In its sample, this clonotype was seen a few times. The chain carries TRBV11-3 and TRBJ2-7; weak D call: TRBD2 (5 bases). V lost 5 bases and J lost 4, with 24 bases in between. CDR1 is SGHNT and CDR2 is YENEEA in the germline V gene. The CDR3 is 17 amino acids. CDR3 residues: CASSEERWRSEVYEQYF. CDR3 sequence (DNA): TGTGCCAGCAGCGAGGAGCGTTGGAGGAGCGAGGTGTACGAGCAGTACTTC. Full variable domain (missing parts from reference TRBV11-3 and TRBJ2-7): EAGVVQSPRYKIIEKKQPVAFWCNPISGHNTLYWYLQNLGQGPELLIRYENEEAVDDSQLPKDRFSAERLKGVDSTLKIQPAELGDSAVYLCASSEERWRSEVYEQYFGPGTRLTVT.

The chain couples TRBV12-3 or TRBV12-4 to TRBJ1-5, with D hard to call. Between the trimmed V and J ends, which lost 3 bases and 10 bases, there was a span of 10 bases. The CDR3 runs to 12 residues. CDR3 nucleotide sequence: TGTGCCAGCAGTTTCACAGAGCCCCCCCAGCATTTT. This sequence encodes CASSFTEPPQHF.

In this sample, this clonotype turned up many times. The chain links TRBV11-2 to TRBJ2-1; D is unclear. Looked up from germline, CDR1 is SGHAT and CDR2 is FQNNGV. The CDR3 runs 14 residues. Trimming left V 6 bases short and J 7 bases short, with 16 bases between. CDR3 in DNA: TGTGCCAGCAGTTCGAACAGAAGGAAGAATGAGCAGTTCTTC. The encoded protein is CASSSNRRKNEQFF. Drawing the rest from reference TRBV11-2 and TRBJ2-1, the complete variable domain is EAGVAQSPRYKIIEKRQSVAFWCNPISGHATLYWYQQILGQGPKLLIQFQNNGVVDDSQLPKDRFSAERLKGVDSTLKIQPAKLEDSAVYLCASSSNRRKNEQFFGPGTRLTVL.

The chain carries TRBV7-9 and TRBJ2-2; no clear D gene. The V and J ends lost 5 bases and 6 bases respectively, with 16 bases between them. This CDR3 comprises 15 residues. CDR1 SEHNR and CDR2 FQNEAQ come from the germline V gene (reference sequence). CDR3 in DNA: TGTGCCAGCAGCCCTCAATATCCTCCACCCGGGGAGCTGTTTTTT. As protein: CASSPQYPPPGELFF.

J is TRBJ2-1 and V is TRBV3-1; D is undetermined. The CDR3 length is 15 residues. Germline CDR1 LGHDT, CDR2 YNNKEL (reference sequence). Trimming took 1 base from V and 8 from J, leaving 15 bases between them. As DNA, the CDR3 is TGTGCCAGCAGCCAAGGGGTACTCCCATCGGATGAGCAGTTCTTC. Translating it yields CASSQGVLPSDEQFF.

The chain links TRBV20-1 to TRBJ1-2; a weak D match, TRBD1 (5 bases). Trimming took 3 bases from V and 8 from J, leaving 13 bases between them. The CDR3 is made up of 12 amino acids. Germline V gene data show CDR1 as DFQATT and CDR2 as SNEGSKA (reference sequence). This CDR3 is CSASEGQRGYTF. Written as DNA, the CDR3 is TGCAGTGCTAGTGAGGGGCAGAGAGGCTACACCTTC.

This clonotype was recorded a few times. The chain recombines TRBV29-1 with TRBJ2-1; the match to TRBD1 covers 7 bases. Germline V gives CDR1 SQVTM, CDR2 ANQGSEA. With 8 bases clipped from V and 7 bases from J, the junction kept 5 bases outside the gene matches. There are 11 residues in the CDR3. In DNA, the CDR3 is TGCAGCCCGCGACAGGGAAATGAGCAGTTCTTC. Residues: CSPRQGNEQFF.

This clonotype was observed a handful of times. The chain uses TRBV20-1 and TRBJ1-2; D might be TRBD1 (5 bases). Germline assignment: CDR1 DFQATT and CDR2 SNEGSKA (reference sequence). The ends were cut back, 5 bases at V and 2 bases at J, with 18 bases in the middle. This CDR3 is built from 15 residues. CDR3 in DNA: TGCAGTGCTTACTCCTTACGGGGGGGAAACTATGGCTACACCTTC. It translates to CSAYSLRGGNYGYTF.

This clonotype was recorded a few times. V is TRBV6-1 and J is TRBJ2-3, with D tentatively TRBD1 or TRBD2 (6 bases each). The CDR3 length is 15 residues. V was shortened by 5 bases and J by 8 bases, with 20 bases between the two germline ends. In germline, CDR1 is MNHNS, CDR2 SASEGT. This CDR3 is CASSRDGGTAGTQYF. DNA of the CDR3: TGTGCCAGCAGTCGGGACGGGGGCACCGCCGGTACGCAGTATTTT.

This clonotype was seen more than once but under ten times. The chain joins TRBV12-3 or TRBV12-4 to TRBJ1-5; 7 nucleotides agree with TRBD1. The CDR3 spans 15 residues. With V trimmed by 8 bases and J by 3 bases, 10 bases remained unmatched. CDR3 bases: TGTGCCAGCTCCCCTCTGGGACAGAACAATCAGCCCCAGCATTTT. Translating gives CASSPLGQNNQPQHF.

The gene calls are TRBV6-1 and TRBJ2-3, with a possible D match to TRBD2 (5 bases). In germline, CDR1 is MNHNS, CDR2 SASEGT. V lost 3 bases, J lost 5 bases, and 9 bases lay in between. This CDR3 comprises 13 residues. The CDR3 is CASSDFGVDTQYF. The CDR3 coding sequence is TGTGCCAGCAGTGATTTCGGGGTAGATACGCAGTATTTT.

The chain combines TRBV5-1 with TRBJ1-2, with D tentatively TRBD1 (6 bases). This CDR3 is built from 14 residues. Trimming shortened V by 4 bases and J by 6 bases, and 16 bases separated the two germline ends. Germline-derived CDR1 and CDR2 are SGHRS and YFSETQ. The CDR3 loop reads CASSLSRGGDGYTF. The CDR3 DNA reads as TGCGCCAGCAGCCTTTCCAGGGGAGGGGATGGCTACACCTTC. The full variable domain, with the rest looked up from reference TRBV5-1 and TRBJ1-2, is KAGVTQTPRYLIKTRGQQVTLSCSPISGHRSVSWYQQTPGQGLQFLFEYFSETQRNKGNFPGRFSGRQFSNSRSEMNVSTLELGDSALYLCASSLSRGGDGYTFGSGTRLTVV.

This clonotype showed up just a few times. This chain joins TRBV3-1 and TRBJ2-1; 8 bases are shared with TRBD2. CDR1 is LGHDT and CDR2 is YNNKEL in the germline V gene (reference sequence). J gave up 3 bases and V 0 bases, and 4 bases lay outside the gene matches. The CDR3 is 16 amino acids. The CDR3 coding sequence is TGTGCCAGCAGCCAAGAGACGGGGGGGCGCTACAATGAGCAGTTCTTC. Amino acids: CASSQETGGRYNEQFF.

The chain has TRBV7-2 and TRBJ1-6, with TRBD1 matching over 9 bases. Trimming removed 5 bases from V and 9 bases from J; junction bases left unmatched: 5. The CDR3 is 14 residues long. The V gene's germline CDR1 is SGHTA and CDR2 FQGNSA. The CDR3 sequence is CASSRDRVTSPLHF. For the CDR3, the DNA is TGTGCCAGCAGCAGGGACAGGGTGACTTCACCCCTCCACTTT.